The 5 T cell receptor beta chains in this list originate from one sample, sequenced in a study of T cells in localized non-small cell lung cancer. Some clones are missing from TCRdb's copy, which holds only in-frame ones; the method was immunoSEQ multiplex PCR. The data contain tens of thousands of clones, around 90% of them seen just once; the ten biggest clones take up roughly 2%. The source was peripheral blood, collected before any cancer treatment. These receptor sequences come from a woman aged 40-69 years with stage I lung adenocarcinoma.

This chain joins TRBV19 and TRBJ2-1, with 12 bases that match TRBD2. Germline-derived CDR1 and CDR2 are LNHDA and SQIVND (reference sequence). This CDR3 spans 15 amino acids. V dropped 5 bases and J dropped 4; count of bases not matched to a gene: 3. The CDR3: CASSLAGGTYNEQFF. The CDR3 bases are TGTGCCAGTAGTCTAGCGGGAGGGACTTACAATGAGCAGTTCTTC.

This clone was seen only once. The rearrangement links TRBV7-2 to TRBJ2-3; tentatively, D is TRBD1 (6 bases). V was pared by 7 bases and J by 3 bases, with 14 bases between. The CDR3 is 14 amino acids. In germline, CDR1 is SGHTA, CDR2 FQGNSA. The CDR3 DNA reads TGTGCCAGCACCCGCATGGGGGCAACAGATACGCAGTATTTT. It translates to CASTRMGATDTQYF.

J is TRBJ1-6 and V is TRBV6-1, with 10 bases identical to TRBD1. Germline V gene sequence: CDR1 MNHNS, CDR2 SASEGT. This CDR3 comprises 14 residues. V trimming: 8 bases; J trimming: 7 bases; junction bases outside the gene matches: 5. The CDR3 DNA reads TGTGCCAGCTGGGCGGGACAGGGGAATTCACCCCTCCACTTT. It translates to CASWAGQGNSPLHF.

The chain joins TRBV7-2 to TRBJ2-2, with 14 bases fitting TRBD2. J gave up 7 bases and V 5 bases, and 9 bases lay outside the gene matches. The CDR3 contains 17 residues. Germline CDR1 SGHTA, CDR2 FQGNSA. CDR3 in DNA: TGTGCCAGCAGCCCCGGGACTAGCGGGAGTCGGGACGGGGAGCTGTTTTTT. Protein product: CASSPGTSGSRDGELFF.

The rearrangement uses TRBV4-2 and TRBJ2-7; D is unclear. This CDR3 is built from 15 residues. Looked up from germline, CDR1 is LGHNA and CDR2 is YNFKEQ. V dropped 3 bases and J dropped 2 bases, with 14 bases sitting between them. CDR3: CASSHSIGEAYEQYF. As DNA, the CDR3 is TGTGCCAGCAGCCATTCGATCGGCGAGGCCTACGAGCAGTACTTC.